A selection of T cell receptor beta chains follows, all from one sample in a study of cytomegalovirus exposure and HLA in healthy donors. Here immunoSEQ multiplex PCR was the method, and the copy in TCRdb shows in-frame clones only, minus some. Found here are some 86,000 clones, 93% of them singletons; the top ten hold less than 4%. The sequenced sample was PBMCs. The receptors originated from a woman in her thirties in good health and CMV-seronegative. Each CDR3 is given with its conserved first and last residue. Each record gives: CDR3 DNA, CDR3 protein, V gene, J gene, D gene, clone size. D genes are given only for firm matches. Where a row states a size, it is once, few, many or the class of an expanded clone; other rows omit it.

CDR3 DNA: TGTGCCACCAGCAGAGAGCGGCTAGCGGGAGTTTACAATGAGCAGTTCTTC
CDR3 protein: CATSRERLAGVYNEQFF
V gene: TRBV15
J gene: TRBJ2-1
D gene: TRBD2
clone size: few

CDR3 DNA: TGTGCCAGCAGCGTACTCAGGGGTTTAGATGGCTACACCTTC
CDR3 protein: CASSVLRGLDGYTF
V gene: TRBV7-2
J gene: TRBJ1-2
D gene: NA
clone size: NA

CDR3 DNA: TGCGCCAGCAGCCAAGATGGTACTAGCGGAGCAGATACGCAGTATTTT
CDR3 protein: CASSQDGTSGADTQYF
V gene: TRBV4-3
J gene: TRBJ2-3
D gene: TRBD2
clone size: once

CDR3 DNA: TGTGCCAGCAGTTTATCAATTCTTGAGACAGGGGATGACTACACCTTC
CDR3 protein: CASSLSILETGDDYTF
V gene: TRBV27
J gene: TRBJ1-2
D gene: TRBD1
clone size: NA

CDR3 DNA: TGTGCCTGGAGTTTACAGGGGGCTCATGGCTACACCTTC
CDR3 protein: CAWSLQGAHGYTF
V gene: TRBV30
J gene: TRBJ1-2
D gene: TRBD1
clone size: NA

CDR3 DNA: TGTGCCAGCAGCACCCAGATGAACACTGAAGCTTTCTTT
CDR3 protein: CASSTQMNTEAFF
V gene: TRBV7-6
J gene: TRBJ1-1
D gene: NA
clone size: once

CDR3 DNA: TGTGCCAGCAGTTACCCAGGGAGGGTTCACGAGCAGTACTTC
CDR3 protein: CASSYPGRVHEQYF
V gene: TRBV6-5
J gene: TRBJ2-7
D gene: TRBD2
clone size: once

CDR3 DNA: TGTGCCAGCAGCTTCCTTAAGCCCTACGAGCAGTACTTC
CDR3 protein: CASSFLKPYEQYF
V gene: TRBV12-1
J gene: TRBJ2-7
D gene: NA
clone size: NA

CDR3 DNA: TGCAGCGTTTGGACTAGCGGGAGGGTCTTAAACGAGCAGTACTTC
CDR3 protein: CSVWTSGRVLNEQYF
V gene: TRBV29-1
J gene: TRBJ2-7
D gene: TRBD2
clone size: NA

CDR3 DNA: TGCGCCAGCAGTCCAGGGGGCAATCAGCCCCAGCATTTT
CDR3 protein: CASSPGGNQPQHF
V gene: TRBV5-1
J gene: TRBJ1-5
D gene: NA
clone size: NA

CDR3 DNA: TGTGCCTGGAGGCCATCTCTCCGGGACAGAGGGAGGACTGAAGCTTTCTTT
CDR3 protein: CAWRPSLRDRGRTEAFF
V gene: TRBV30
J gene: TRBJ1-1
D gene: TRBD1
clone size: NA

CDR3 DNA: TGTGCCAGCAGCAAAGCGGCTAGCGGGGGCATCACAGATACGCAGTATTTT
CDR3 protein: CASSKAASGGITDTQYF
V gene: TRBV21-1
J gene: TRBJ2-3
D gene: NA
clone size: NA

CDR3 DNA: TGTGCCAGCAGTGTAGGCGGGGGGTACTCCTACAATGAGCAGTTCTTC
CDR3 protein: CASSVGGGYSYNEQFF
V gene: TRBV6-1
J gene: TRBJ2-1
D gene: TRBD2
clone size: NA

CDR3 DNA: TGCGCCAGCAGTGACCTCAGGGAGGGGGAAAAACTGTTTTTT
CDR3 protein: CASSDLREGEKLFF
V gene: TRBV10-1
J gene: TRBJ1-4
D gene: NA
clone size: NA

CDR3 DNA: TGTGCCAGCAGCAAAGGGCCCCGAGCGCAGCGGGACGAATACCGGTTCTCCTACAATGAGCAGTTCTTC
CDR3 protein: CASSKGPRAQRDEYRFSYNEQFF
V gene: TRBV21-1
J gene: TRBJ2-1
D gene: NA
clone size: NA

CDR3 DNA: TGTGCCAGCAGTGGGGGCAGCTCTGGGGCCAACGTCCTGACTTTC
CDR3 protein: CASSGGSSGANVLTF
V gene: TRBV6-1
J gene: TRBJ2-6
D gene: NA
clone size: NA

CDR3 DNA: TGTGCCAGCAGAGATCTAGCGGGGGAAAAAAACATTCAGTACTTC
CDR3 protein: CASRDLAGEKNIQYF
V gene: TRBV5-5
J gene: TRBJ2-4
D gene: TRBD2
clone size: NA

CDR3 DNA: TGTGCCAGCAGTGAAGCTAGCGGGGTACTCTACGAGCAGTACTTC
CDR3 protein: CASSEASGVLYEQYF
V gene: TRBV2
J gene: TRBJ2-7
D gene: TRBD2
clone size: NA

CDR3 DNA: TGTGCCAGCAGTTACTCGGGACAGGGTTCCTATGGCTACACCTTC
CDR3 protein: CASSYSGQGSYGYTF
V gene: TRBV6-5
J gene: TRBJ1-2
D gene: TRBD1
clone size: NA

CDR3 DNA: TGTGCCAGCAGCTTAACCCTAGGGAACACCGGGGAGCTGTTTTTT
CDR3 protein: CASSLTLGNTGELFF
V gene: TRBV7-3
J gene: TRBJ2-2
D gene: NA
clone size: NA

CDR3 DNA: TGTGCCAGCAGTTTCTTCAGGGACCAAGAGACCCAGTACTTC
CDR3 protein: CASSFFRDQETQYF
V gene: TRBV6-5
J gene: TRBJ2-5
D gene: NA
clone size: NA

CDR3 DNA: TGTGCCAGCAGCCCAACAGGCTCAGGGGTCGGCTACACCTTC
CDR3 protein: CASSPTGSGVGYTF
V gene: TRBV5-6
J gene: TRBJ1-2
D gene: NA
clone size: NA

CDR3 DNA: TGTGCCAGCTCACCCACAGGGGTCACCTACGAGCAGTACTTC
CDR3 protein: CASSPTGVTYEQYF
V gene: TRBV18
J gene: TRBJ2-7
D gene: TRBD1
clone size: NA

CDR3 DNA: TGTGCCAGCAGTTACCCGGACGAGCAGTACTTC
CDR3 protein: CASSYPDEQYF
V gene: TRBV6-5
J gene: TRBJ2-7
D gene: NA
clone size: NA

CDR3 DNA: TGTGCCAGCAGTGAAGGGGACAGGAATTCACCCCTCCACTTT
CDR3 protein: CASSEGDRNSPLHF
V gene: TRBV6-1
J gene: TRBJ1-6
D gene: TRBD1
clone size: NA

CDR3 DNA: TGTGCCAGCAGCCGACTAGCGGGAGTTTCCGGGGAGCTGTTTTTT
CDR3 protein: CASSRLAGVSGELFF
V gene: TRBV5-5
J gene: TRBJ2-2
D gene: TRBD2
clone size: NA

CDR3 DNA: TGTGTCAGAAGCTTAGTGGAACAGGGTTATTTACTGAACACTGAAGCTTTCTTT
CDR3 protein: CVRSLVEQGYLLNTEAFF
V gene: TRBV7-5
J gene: TRBJ1-1
D gene: NA
clone size: NA

CDR3 DNA: TGTGCCAGCAGCTTATTGAGTCCCTCTGGAAACACCATATATTTT
CDR3 protein: CASSLLSPSGNTIYF
V gene: TRBV7-9
J gene: TRBJ1-3
D gene: NA
clone size: once

CDR3 DNA: TGTGCCTGGTCAGCAGGGTACAATCAGCCCCAGCATTTT
CDR3 protein: CAWSAGYNQPQHF
V gene: TRBV30
J gene: TRBJ1-5
D gene: NA
clone size: NA

CDR3 DNA: TGTGCCAGCAGCCCTAGCGGGAGTCTCACAGATACGCAGTATTTT
CDR3 protein: CASSPSGSLTDTQYF
V gene: TRBV11-3
J gene: TRBJ2-3
D gene: TRBD2
clone size: NA

CDR3 DNA: TGTGCCAGCAGCTTGGGACAGGGGTATAAGAACGAGCAGTACTTC
CDR3 protein: CASSLGQGYKNEQYF
V gene: TRBV5-4
J gene: TRBJ2-7
D gene: TRBD1
clone size: NA

CDR3 DNA: TGTGCCAGCAGTAACCCAAGGGGCGAGCAGTTCTTC
CDR3 protein: CASSNPRGEQFF
V gene: TRBV6-5
J gene: TRBJ2-1
D gene: NA
clone size: NA

CDR3 DNA: TGTGCCAGCAGCCGTTCCGGGACACCGAACTATGGCTACACCTTC
CDR3 protein: CASSRSGTPNYGYTF
V gene: TRBV13
J gene: TRBJ1-2
D gene: NA
clone size: NA

CDR3 DNA: TGTGCCAGCAGTATCCAGTCGACAGGGGGCAACGCACAGTACTTC
CDR3 protein: CASSIQSTGGNAQYF
V gene: TRBV28
J gene: TRBJ2-5
D gene: TRBD1
clone size: NA

CDR3 DNA: TGTGCCAGCAGTGAAGCGCACAGCTACGAGCAGTACTTC
CDR3 protein: CASSEAHSYEQYF
V gene: TRBV6-1
J gene: TRBJ2-7
D gene: NA
clone size: NA

CDR3 DNA: TGTGCCAGCAGACAGGGACAGGTTAGCACAGATACGCAGTATTTT
CDR3 protein: CASRQGQVSTDTQYF
V gene: TRBV6-5
J gene: TRBJ2-3
D gene: TRBD1
clone size: NA

CDR3 DNA: TGTGCCAGCAGTTACTCCGGACAGGGGGCAGGCTATGGCTACACCTTC
CDR3 protein: CASSYSGQGAGYGYTF
V gene: TRBV6-5
J gene: TRBJ1-2
D gene: TRBD1
clone size: NA